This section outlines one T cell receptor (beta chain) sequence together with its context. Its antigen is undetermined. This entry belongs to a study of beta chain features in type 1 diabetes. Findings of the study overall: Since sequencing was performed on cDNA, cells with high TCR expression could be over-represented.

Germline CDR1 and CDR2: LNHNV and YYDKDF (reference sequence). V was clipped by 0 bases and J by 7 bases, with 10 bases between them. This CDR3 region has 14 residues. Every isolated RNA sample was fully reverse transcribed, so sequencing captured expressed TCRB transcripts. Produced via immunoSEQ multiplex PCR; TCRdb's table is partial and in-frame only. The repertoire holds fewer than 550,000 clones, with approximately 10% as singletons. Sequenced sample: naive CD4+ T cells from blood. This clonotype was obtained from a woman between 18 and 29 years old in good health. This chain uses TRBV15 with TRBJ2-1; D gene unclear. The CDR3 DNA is TGTGCCACCAGCAGAGATCCCACAGATAATGAGCAGTTCTTC. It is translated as CATSRDPTDNEQFF. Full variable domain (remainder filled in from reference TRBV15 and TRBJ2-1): DAMVIQNPRYQVTQFGKPVTLSCSQTLNHNVMYWYQQKSSQAPKLLFHYYDKDFNNEADTPDNFQSRRPNTSFCFLDIRSPGLGDTAMYLCATSRDPTDNEQFFGPGTRLTVL.